This T cell receptor beta chain was recovered during a study of CD8 T cells in ankylosing spondylitis. General study points: Disease-linked clones had a CD8+ phenotype and relatively low frequency in peripheral blood. The study identified a TCR beta motif of about eight highly homologous variants that appeared characteristic of ankylosing spondylitis blood.

Researchers built TCR beta libraries using quantitative 5'-RACE with molecular barcodes. In TCRdb, the 5' RACE reads were re-called with MiXCR into one record per CDR3 protein. The table has 200,000 to 300,000 distinct CDR3 sequences, more than 20% seen once. This clonotype was seen a handful of times. No antigen is known for it. The CDR3 is 17 residues long. The V segment lost 2 bases and the J segment 0 bases; nucleotides outside the gene matches: 10. The germline CDR1 and CDR2 sequences are LGHNA and YNFKEQ. This receptor was taken from a male donor with ankylosing spondylitis or in good health (not recorded which). The chain uses TRBV4-2 and TRBJ2-7; TRBD2 matches 7 bases. Sequenced input: blood, either unsorted or a sorted T cell fraction (not recorded which). CDR3 nucleotides: TGTGCCAGCAGCCAAAACGCGGGACTACTCAACTCCTACGAGCAGTACTTC. It translates to CASSQNAGLLNSYEQYF.